Shown below are 21 T cell receptor beta chains from a single sample sequenced in a study of identical twins. MiXCR, applied by TCRdb to the 5' RACE reads, yields one record per CDR3 protein. The sample contains more than 650,000 distinct CDR3 sequences, 6% to 6.5% of which appear only once. The sequenced material came from naive T cells sorted from blood. The receptor source for this set is a young man in good health.

A few counts support this clonotype. The junction departs from germline at one end; a sequencing error may be responsible. The chain employs TRBV5-1 and TRBJ2-1; TRBD2 agrees at 12 bases. The CDR3 is 15 residues long. The germline CDR1 and CDR2 sequences are SGHRS and YFSETQ. The DNA for the CDR3 is TGCGCCAGCAGCCCTCCGGGACTAGCGGGTCTAGTGGCTCTCTTC. This gives the protein CASSPPGLAGLVALF.

This clonotype was detected ten times or more. This sequence joins TRBV11-1 and TRBJ2-3; D is tentatively TRBD1 or TRBD2 (5 bases each). The germline gives CDR1 SGHAT, CDR2 FQDESV (reference sequence). CDR3 size: 18 residues. Trimming took 5 bases from V and 0 from J, leaving 21 bases between them. This CDR3 is CASSPPLGRIDSTDTQYF. CDR3 DNA sequence: TGTGCCAGCAGCCCCCCGTTGGGACGGATCGATAGCACAGATACGCAGTATTTT. The entire variable domain, with the rest obtained from reference TRBV11-1 and TRBJ2-3, is as follows: EAEVAQSPRYKITEKSQAVAFWCDPISGHATLYWYRQILGQGPELLVQFQDESVVDDSQLPKDRFSAERLKGVDSTLKIQPAELGDSAMYLCASSPPLGRIDSTDTQYFGPGTRLTVL.

This clonotype was counted at least ten times. V usage is TRBV28 and J usage is TRBJ2-3, with no clear D. Trimming cost V 7 bases and J 0 bases, with 8 bases left between them. The CDR3 has 13 residues. Germline V gives CDR1 MDHEN, CDR2 SYDVKM. The CDR3 spells CASIHGSTDTQYF. As DNA, the CDR3 is TGTGCCAGCATTCACGGGAGCACAGATACGCAGTATTTT.

The chain uses TRBV23-1 and TRBJ2-1; TRBD2 matches at 10 bases. TRBV23-1 is reported as an ORF; its role is uncertain. V lost 3 bases to trimming and J lost 2 bases; unmatched junction nucleotides: 4. CDR3 length: 16 amino acids. CDR3 DNA: TGCGCCAGCAGTCACTTAAGCGGGAGGGCCTACAATGAGCAGTTCTTC. As protein: CASSHLSGRAYNEQFF.

This clonotype was counted only a few times. The chain recombines TRBV20-1 with TRBJ1-2; D perhaps matches TRBD1 (5 bases). CDR1 is DFQATT and CDR2 is SNEGSKA in the germline V gene (reference sequence). The V end lost 0 bases, the J end lost 8 bases, and 22 bases lay between the germline ends. The CDR3 sequence is 16 residues long. For the CDR3, the DNA is TGCAGTGCTAGAGATGGGGGTAGGGGCGCGGTTTGGGGCTACACCTTC. Its translation: CSARDGGRGAVWGYTF.

In this sample, this clonotype turned up many times. This rearrangement joins TRBV21-1 to TRBJ1-1; the DNA was not compared with TRBD1, the D call given in the table. TRBV21-1 is labeled a pseudogene. The CDR3 runs 15 residues. The CDR3 protein is CASSPDRGRNTEAFF. CDR3 DNA: TGTGCCAGCAGCCCTGACAGGGGCCGAAACACTGAAGCTTTCTTT.

Ten or more counts support this clonotype. The rearrangement links TRBV28 to TRBJ2-7, with D perhaps matching TRBD1 (6 bases). V was trimmed by 4 bases and J by 5 bases, leaving 9 bases between them. This CDR3 has 12 residues. Germline values: CDR1 MDHEN, CDR2 SYDVKM. CDR3 sequence reads: CASSSGQNEQYF. The CDR3 DNA is TGTGCCAGCAGTTCCGGACAGAACGAGCAGTACTTC.

This clonotype was counted ten times or more. The chain couples TRBV5-1 to TRBJ1-1; maybe TRBD1 (5 bases). The CDR3 sequence is 14 residues long. Trimming took off 1 base at V and 7 bases at J, with 14 bases between the two ends. Germline V lookup: CDR1 SGHRS, CDR2 YFSETQ. This chain's CDR3 is CASSLYTYDSEAFF. Here the CDR3 DNA reads TGCGCCAGCAGCTTGTATACCTACGACAGTGAAGCTTTCTTT.

This clonotype was detected only a few times. The V and J genes are TRBV20-1 and TRBJ2-1; the D is unclear. The germline CDR1 and CDR2 sequences are DFQATT and SNEGSKA (reference sequence). V lost 3 bases, J lost 8 bases, and 5 bases lay in between. There are 10 residues in the CDR3. DNA of the CDR3: TGCAGTGCTAGGAAACATGAGCAGTTCTTC. It codes for CSARKHEQFF.

This clonotype was counted ten times or more. The chain recombines TRBV7-2 with TRBJ2-2, with D possibly being TRBD2 (5 bases). Per the germline V gene, CDR1 is SGHTA and CDR2 is FQGNSA. The CDR3 runs to 15 residues. Trimming removed 1 base from V and 5 bases from J, with 11 bases in between. The CDR3 is CASSLVAGWTGELFF. The CDR3 DNA sequence: TGTGCCAGCAGCTTAGTGGCGGGCTGGACCGGGGAGCTGTTTTTT.

This clonotype was counted many times. The CDR3, as DNA: TGTGCCAGCAGTCCCGGGACAGATCTTTGGCCCCAGCATTTT. As protein: CASSPGTDLWPQHF. This chain joins TRBV12-3 or TRBV12-4 and TRBJ1-5; 7 bases align to TRBD1. The CDR3 contains 14 residues. V shed 5 bases and J 9 bases; nucleotides not matched to a gene: 10.

This clonotype came up many times. V and J are TRBV5-1 and TRBJ2-1, with unresolved D. This CDR3 has 15 amino acids. Trimming removed 0 bases from V and 5 bases from J, with 12 bases in between. Germline CDR1 and CDR2: SGHRS and YFSETQ. CDR3 DNA: TGCGCCAGCAGCTTGGTTGGGGTCATAAACAATGAGCAGTTCTTC. This translates into CASSLVGVINNEQFF.

This clonotype was recorded at least ten times. V is TRBV29-1 and J is TRBJ2-5; TRBD2 agrees at 7 bases. CDR1 and CDR2 (germline): SQVTM, ANQGSEA. CDR3 length: 12 amino acids. V was pared by 4 bases and J by 5 bases, with 4 bases of the junction left unmatched. CDR3 DNA: TGCAGCGTTGCGACTAGCCCCGAGACCCAGTACTTC. It specifies CSVATSPETQYF.

In this sample, this clonotype turned up a few times. The V gene is TRBV20-1, the J gene TRBJ2-2; D gene unclear. Germline loops: CDR1 DFQATT, CDR2 SNEGSKA (reference sequence). V lost 2 bases to trimming and J lost 5 bases, with 6 bases between them. This CDR3 is built from 12 residues. CDR3: CSARRTTGELFF. The CDR3 coding sequence is TGCAGTGCTAGACGTACAACCGGGGAGCTGTTTTTT.

This clonotype came up many times. The chain has TRBV12-3 or TRBV12-4 and TRBJ2-7, with TRBD2 as a possible D gene (6 bases). Trimming took 3 bases from V and 6 from J, leaving 12 bases between them. The CDR3 has 13 residues. CDR3 residues: CASSFSSDAEQYV. CDR3 coding DNA: TGTGCCAGCAGTTTTTCTAGCGATGCCGAGCAGTACGTC.

This clonotype was counted many times. This chain uses TRBV30 with TRBJ2-1; D is possibly TRBD1 (5 bases). The CDR3 is 13 amino acids. The V gene lost 3 bases and the J gene lost 0 bases, with 6 bases spanning the gap. Germline V CDR1 and CDR2: GTSNPN, SVGIG (reference sequence). CDR3 nucleotide sequence: TGTGCCTGGAGGGGGCCCTCCTACAATGAGCAGTTCTTC. Translation: CAWRGPSYNEQFF.

This clonotype came up many times. The chain is built from TRBV20-1 and TRBJ2-7, with D unclear. Germline CDR1 and CDR2: DFQATT and SNEGSKA (reference sequence). CDR3 length: 12 amino acids. V was pared by 3 bases and J by 3 bases, with 9 bases between. DNA for the CDR3: TGCAGTGCTAGTCCGGATGGCTACGAGCAGTACTTC. Protein: CSASPDGYEQYF.

In this sample, this clonotype turned up a few times. The chain joins TRBV21-1 to TRBJ1-1; the table's D call of TRBD1 was not tested on the DNA. TRBV21-1 is annotated as a pseudogene. The CDR3 has 14 amino acids. The CDR3 protein is CASSKDSRNTEAFF. CDR3 in DNA: TGTGCCAGCAGCAAGGACAGCAGGAACACTGAAGCTTTCTTT.

The chain combines TRBV15 with TRBJ2-7; 8 bases line up with TRBD1. Germline-derived CDR1 and CDR2 are LNHNV and YYDKDF (reference sequence). Trimming took 1 base from V and 0 from J; bases not matched to a gene: 8. There are 17 residues in the CDR3. CDR3 sequence reads: CATSRGRRQGASYEQYF. CDR3 coding DNA: TGTGCCACCAGCAGAGGAAGAAGGCAGGGGGCCTCCTACGAGCAGTACTTC.

This clonotype was observed a few times. The gene calls are TRBV2 and TRBJ2-5; D remains ambiguous. Germline CDR1 is SNHLY and CDR2 is FYNNEI. The CDR3 has 11 residues. Trimming removed 8 bases from V and 7 bases from J, with 11 bases in between. The chain's CDR3 is CASDPDRTQYF. The DNA for the CDR3 is TGTGCCAGCGACCCCGACCGGACCCAGTACTTC.

This clonotype has at least ten counts. This chain uses TRBV20-1 with TRBJ2-5, with 8 bases lining up with TRBD2. The V gene end was trimmed by 3 bases and the J gene end by 5 bases; junction bases not matched to a gene: 5. Germline V lookup: CDR1 DFQATT, CDR2 SNEGSKA (reference sequence). CDR3 length: 13 residues. The CDR3 sequence is CSASGRAGETQYF. The DNA of the CDR3 is TGCAGTGCTAGCGGGAGGGCCGGGGAGACCCAGTACTTC.